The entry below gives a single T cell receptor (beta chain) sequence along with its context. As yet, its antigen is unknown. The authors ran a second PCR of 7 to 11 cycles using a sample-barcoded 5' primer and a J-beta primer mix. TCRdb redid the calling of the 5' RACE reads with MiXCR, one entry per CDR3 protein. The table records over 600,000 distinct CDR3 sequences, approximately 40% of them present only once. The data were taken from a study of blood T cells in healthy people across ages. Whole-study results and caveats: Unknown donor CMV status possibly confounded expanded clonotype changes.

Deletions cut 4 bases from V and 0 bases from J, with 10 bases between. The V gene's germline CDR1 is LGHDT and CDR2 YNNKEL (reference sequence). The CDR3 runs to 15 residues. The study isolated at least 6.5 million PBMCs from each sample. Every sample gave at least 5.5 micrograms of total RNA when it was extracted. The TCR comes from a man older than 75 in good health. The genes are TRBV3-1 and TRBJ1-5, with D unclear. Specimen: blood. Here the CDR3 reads CASSPSDFSNQPQHF. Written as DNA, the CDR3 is TGTGCCAGCAGCCCGTCGGACTTTAGCAATCAGCCCCAGCATTTT. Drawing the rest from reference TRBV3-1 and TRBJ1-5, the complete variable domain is DTAVSQTPKYLVTQMGNDKSIKCEQNLGHDTMYWYKQDSKKFLKIMFSYNNKELIINETVPNRFSPKSPDKAHLNLHINSLELGDSAVYFCASSPSDFSNQPQHFGDGTRLSIL.